This passage covers 19 T cell receptor beta chains from one sample sequenced in a study of technical replicates of blood from four donors. The table came from immunoSEQ multiplex PCR; TCRdb's copy has only in-frame clones and leaves some out. Seen here are over 70,000 clones, around 96% observed once, and the top ten hold roughly 0.37%. Sequenced: T cells isolated from PBMCs. These receptors came from a human donor in good health.

The rearrangement uses TRBV9 and TRBJ2-2; the D is unclear. The ends were cut back, 0 bases at V and 4 bases at J, with 4 bases in the middle. This CDR3 is built from 13 residues. From germline, CDR1 is SGDLS and CDR2 YYNGEE. CDR3 in DNA: TGTGCCAGCAGCGTAGGAGGCACCGGGGAGCTGTTTTTT. Translated: CASSVGGTGELFF. The variable domain in full, completed from reference TRBV9 and TRBJ2-2, reads DSGVTQTPKHLITATGQRVTLRCSPRSGDLSVYWYQQSLDQGLQFLIQYYNGEERAKGNILERFSAQQFPDLHSELNLSSLELGDSALYFCASSVGGTGELFFGEGSRLTVL.

The V gene is TRBV6-1, the J gene TRBJ1-1; D is unresolved. The length of the CDR3 is 11 residues. Germline loops: CDR1 MNHNS, CDR2 SASEGT. V dropped 0 bases and J dropped 11 bases, with 7 bases sitting between them. CDR3 protein: CASSEAGSAFF. CDR3 sequence (DNA): TGTGCCAGCAGTGAAGCGGGCTCGGCTTTCTTT.

Worth noting for this clone: One end of the junction fails to match germline, which may point to a read error. The chain employs TRBV7-7 and TRBJ2-1, with TRBD1 matching over 10 bases. From germline, CDR1 is SSHAT and CDR2 FNYEAQ (reference sequence). This CDR3 is built from 15 residues. The CDR3 DNA sequence: TGTGCTAGCAGCCAGCCCGGGACAGGGGTCAATGAGCAGTTCTTC. Translated: CASSQPGTGVNEQFF.

The chain combines TRBV7-9 with TRBJ2-5; D perhaps matches TRBD1 (6 bases). CDR3 length: 15 residues. Germline lookup yields CDR1 SEHNR and CDR2 FQNEAQ (reference sequence). Trimming pared 5 bases from V and 1 base from J, leaving 14 bases between. DNA for the CDR3: TGTGCCAGCAGCCATCGGGACAACGCCCAAGAGACCCAGTACTTC. It yields the protein CASSHRDNAQETQYF.

This chain joins TRBV9 and TRBJ2-1; 8 bases fit TRBD2. The CDR3 totals 15 residues. Germline V gene data show CDR1 as SGDLS and CDR2 as YYNGEE. V shed 4 bases and J 4 bases; nucleotides not matched to a gene: 7. The CDR3 region is CASSPTSGKYNEQFF. The CDR3 DNA reads as TGTGCCAGCAGCCCTACTAGCGGCAAATACAATGAGCAGTTCTTC.

The CDR3 DNA is TGCAGCTCTGAACGACAGGGAGCTAACTATGGCTACACCTTC. Encoded protein: CSSERQGANYGYTF. The chain combines TRBV29-1 with TRBJ1-2; TRBD1 aligns across 7 bases. The germline gives CDR1 SQVTM, CDR2 ANQGSEA. J was trimmed by 0 bases and V by 8 bases; bases with no gene match: 9. This CDR3 contains 14 residues.

This sequence joins TRBV28 and TRBJ1-5, with 7 bases lining up with TRBD1. There are 16 residues in the CDR3. V was pared by 5 bases and J by 4 bases, with 11 bases of the junction left unmatched. Per germline, CDR1 MDHEN and CDR2 SYDVKM. As DNA, the CDR3 is TGTGCCAGCAGTCTCCTTCGACAGGGTGGGAATCAGCCCCAGCATTTT. Translated: CASSLLRQGGNQPQHF.

The rearrangement joins TRBV7-8 to TRBJ2-7; TRBD2 might be the D (7 bases). The germline V gene encodes CDR1 SGHVS and CDR2 FQNEAQ. The CDR3 spans 16 residues. Trimming cost V 4 bases and J 2 bases, with 18 bases left between them. CDR3 sequence: CASSSPGGRSPYEQYF. The CDR3 bases are TGTGCCAGCAGCTCTCCGGGGGGCCGTTCCCCCTACGAGCAGTACTTC.

CDR3 region: CASSLLAGSSYEQYF. Here the CDR3 DNA reads TGTGCCAGCAGCCTACTAGCGGGGAGCTCCTACGAGCAGTACTTC. The chain joins TRBV6-5 to TRBJ2-7; 10 bases match TRBD2. CDR1 is MNHEY and CDR2 is SVGAGI in the germline V gene. The V and J ends lost 6 bases and 0 bases, in that order; junction bases with no gene match: 5. The CDR3 runs to 15 residues.

This clone showed up just once. V usage is TRBV4-3 and J usage is TRBJ1-1; TRBD1 aligns across 7 bases. Germline V gene data show CDR1 as LGHNA and CDR2 as YSLEER. With 4 bases clipped from V and 4 bases from J, the junction kept 6 bases outside the gene matches. The CDR3 is 14 amino acids. In nucleotides, the CDR3 is TGCGCCAGCAGCCCCTCAGGACAGGCCACTGAAGCTTTCTTT. Translated: CASSPSGQATEAFF.

The chain recombines TRBV11-3 with TRBJ2-1; 11 bases match TRBD2. The trim removed 6 bases at V and 2 bases at J, leaving 6 bases unmatched. This CDR3 comprises 16 residues. Germline-derived CDR1 and CDR2 are SGHNT and YENEEA. CDR3 protein: CASSHKTSGAYNEQFF. CDR3 sequence (DNA): TGTGCCAGCAGTCATAAGACTAGCGGGGCCTACAATGAGCAGTTCTTC.

The rearrangement uses TRBV27 and TRBJ2-7, with D tentatively TRBD1 (5 bases). Per the germline V gene, CDR1 is MNHEY and CDR2 is SMNVEV (reference sequence). The CDR3 extends over 13 amino acids. The V end was cut by 3 bases, the J end by 2 bases, with 8 bases between. The CDR3 loop is CASSFTGAYEQYF. DNA for the CDR3: TGTGCCAGCAGTTTTACAGGAGCCTACGAGCAGTACTTC.

The genes are TRBV12-2 and TRBJ2-7; TRBD2 is the table's D call and was not checked against the DNA. TRBV12-2 is flagged as a pseudogene. The CDR3 consists of 17 residues. This CDR3 reads CASRPYHTCGGGGEQYF. The CDR3 DNA sequence: TGTGCAAGTCGCCCTTACCACACATGTGGGGGAGGCGGCGAGCAGTACTTC.

This chain uses TRBV19 with TRBJ1-5, with TRBD1 matching 7 bases. Germline lookup yields CDR1 LNHDA and CDR2 SQIVND (reference sequence). The CDR3 covers 19 residues. V dropped 0 bases and J dropped 0; count of bases not matched to a gene: 11. CDR3 protein: CASSIDFQQGRYSNQPQHF. CDR3 nucleotide sequence: TGTGCCAGTAGTATAGATTTTCAACAGGGGCGGTATAGCAATCAGCCCCAGCATTTT.

This clone was seen repeatedly, ten times or more. The chain employs TRBV19 and TRBJ2-7; D may be TRBD2 (5 bases). The CDR3 sequence is 11 residues long. The germline V gene has CDR1 LNHDA and CDR2 SQIVND (reference sequence). Trimming took 7 bases from V and 7 from J, leaving 11 bases between them. The CDR3 here is CASTYGEEQYF. The DNA for the CDR3 is TGTGCCAGTACCTATGGGGAGGAGCAGTACTTC.

This sequence joins TRBV6-1 and TRBJ2-3, with 11 bases lining up with TRBD2. The CDR3 covers 14 residues. Per germline, CDR1 MNHNS and CDR2 SASEGT. Trimming removed 6 bases from V and 4 bases from J; junction bases left unmatched: 3. The CDR3 DNA reads TGTGCCAGCAGGCGGACTAGCGGGTCAGATACGCAGTATTTT. This codes for CASRRTSGSDTQYF.

V is TRBV30 and J is TRBJ1-5, with 8 bases identical to TRBD1. The CDR3 loop spans 13 amino acids. The junction had 6 bases not matched to a gene; V was cut back by 4 bases and J by 7 bases. CDR1 is GTSNPN, CDR2 SVGIG, per germline (reference sequence). CDR3: CAWTTGAAQPQHF. The DNA of the CDR3 is TGTGCCTGGACGACAGGGGCAGCCCAGCCCCAGCATTTT.

The rearrangement uses TRBV6-1 and TRBJ1-2; 7 nucleotides agree with TRBD1. The CDR3 spans 14 residues. V dropped 4 bases and J dropped 7; count of bases not matched to a gene: 9. CDR1 MNHNS and CDR2 SASEGT come from the germline V gene. CDR3 protein: CASSGDSRNTGYTF. CDR3 bases: TGTGCCAGCAGTGGGGACAGCCGGAATACTGGCTACACCTTC.

This clone is termed large (0.1 to 1%). The chain is built from TRBV6-5 and TRBJ2-7; TRBD1 might be the D (6 bases). Trimming cost V 6 bases and J 3 bases, with 12 bases left between them. The CDR3 contains 13 residues. In germline, CDR1 is MNHEY, CDR2 SVGAGI. In DNA, the CDR3 is TGTGCCAGCAGAGGAGGACAGAACTACGAGCAGTACTTC. Translation gives CASRGGQNYEQYF.